This TCR beta chain was identified in a study of cytomegalovirus exposure and HLA in healthy donors (dated by TCRdb to between 2016 and 2019). For context, the study as a whole: An earlier analysis of 587 of the donors reported over 250 Gb of sequence data and 117 million unique TCR beta sequences obtained from roughly 170 million T cells. Alongside the repertoire data, information on donor age, sex, ethnicity and CMV serostatus was compiled. In an earlier analysis of a few hundred of the donors, high-throughput TCR beta sequencing was used to judge whether each TCR beta V gene segment behaved as functional or pseudogenic. An early release that covered about 600 HLA-typed donors contained about 300 gigabases of sequencing data and roughly 84 million unique TCR sequences. The number of typed donors differed by locus: roughly 629-640 for A, B, C, DRB1 and DQB1; approximately 520 for DQA1; 606 for DPA1; and roughly 490 for DPB1. In a later analysis, previously published TCR beta repertoires from 670 or so donors were re-analyzed and high-resolution HLA genotyping was added so that TCR occurrence patterns could be studied. All discovery cohort repertoires had been generated using a single sequencing platform. The study combined high-throughput TCR immunosequencing, statistical association of individual TCRs with disease status, and machine learning to predict cytomegalovirus infection status. Across around 400 genotyped donors of the cohort, an average of about 220,000 unique TCR beta nucleotide sequences per donor were sequenced, and 15% to 20% of those sequences were non-productive. Rather than drawing on any new phenotypic data, the later analysis identified candidate immune exposures from TCR beta sequences and the way those sequences occurred across donors. The T cell repertoires of about 700 subjects were profiled by immunosequencing and related to cytomegalovirus serostatus. HLA typing included class I and class II loci at four-digit resolution. A later genetic analysis took genome-wide SNP genotypes for about three fifths of the 666 donors and used that subset as a discovery cohort. Of the 300 to 400 genotyped donors, over 65% fell in the genetic ancestry cluster associated with self-reported Caucasian donors. In addition to the first cohort of approximately 670 subjects, a separate validation cohort of 120 different subjects was used. The study was designed to test whether signatures of past pathogen exposure could be identified by cataloging public T cell receptors. Because of strong linkage in the cohort, a handful of DR-DQ haplotypes were treated as single units for association and clustering. What the research found in general, with its limitations: In a later genetic analysis, fewer N-insertions in productive TCRs were reported among donors in an Asian-associated ancestry cluster than the approximately 710-donor mean. HLA typing was unavailable for some donors at each locus, so association tests used only the typed subset. In a later analysis, most CMV-associated TCR beta chains were found to appear HLA-restricted, with HLA associations seemingly driven largely by CMV exposure. A later genetic analysis associated a missense DCLRE1C variant with V-gene and J-gene trimming of TCR beta chains, and an independent cohort replicated the association. This cohort had only TCR beta chains sequenced, and the lack of alpha or paired-chain data limited which features could be detected. In an earlier analysis of 587 of the donors, most TCR beta V segments appeared in productive rearrangements about 87% or about 30% of the time, broadly matching IMGT annotations. Strong co-occurrence of HLA alleles, especially DR and DQ, made assigning TCR associations to individual alleles difficult. Compared with equally common non-associated chains, HLA-associated TCR beta chains in a later analysis were more clonally expanded and had lower generation probabilities. The classifier was reported to diagnose cytomegalovirus status with high specificity and sensitivity in both the original and validation cohorts. Linkage disequilibrium might explain the correlated functional status among segregating V segments, but an unknown experimental factor could not be ruled out. According to the authors, the approach could potentially be generalized to other disease states and immunological phenotypes. The sequencing pipeline was judged likely to have produced a cluster of highly shared sequence variants as a technical artifact. In a later analysis, 15,000 to 20,000 TCR beta sequences were associated with specific HLA alleles at a false discovery rate of 0.05. In vitro tests confirmed that a few of the cytomegalovirus-associated TCR beta chains recognize cytomegalovirus antigens. A further reported finding was that TCR beta sequences accurately predicted the HLA-A and HLA-B alleles for most subjects in the first cohort. Over 15 rarely observed V segments, including chromosome 9 orphons, were excluded from the earlier analysis of some 590 of the donors because counts were too low. The presence/absence analyses assumed that sequencing depth was roughly uniform across donors, and that assumption may not be true. Most TCR sequences were observed very rarely across donors, whereas some public TCRs were present in many individuals. CMV serostatus was the only immune exposure information available for the cohort. According to a later analysis, TCR association rates differed among HLA loci, with DRB1 alleles showing the most associated TCRs and HLA-C alleles showing the fewest. According to a later analysis, parvovirus B19, influenza, CMV and Epstein-Barr virus appeared linked to several top co-occurrence clusters. The study listed 164 TCR beta chains as associated with cytomegalovirus. The 87-base-pair reads could not distinguish some IMGT-functional V segments, including TRBV6-2 and TRBV6-3, so those segments were excluded.

In the case of this clone: It has no known antigen specificity. Qualities for individual bases were not recorded, and no much larger clone is one base off.

The cohort comprised some 730 healthy bone marrow donors. At the time of sampling, all cohort members were nominally healthy, though unrecorded immune exposures were likely present. The donor was CMV seropositive and was included in the group of approximately 300 seropositive cohort members. Every donor gave a peripheral blood sample, and the peripheral blood mononuclear cells from that sample were used for TCR beta sequencing. Genomic DNA was extracted from the blood cell samples with the Qiagen DNeasy Blood Extraction Kit. The library was generated by the immunoSEQ multiplex PCR assay. A mixture of 60 forward primers for TCR Vbeta segments and 13 reverse primers for TCR Jbeta segments was used in the multiplex PCR. Amplification of the CDR3 region of rearranged TCR beta genes was performed with a multiplex PCR assay on genomic DNA. The Illumina HiSeq System was used to sequence the amplified TCR beta libraries as 87-base-pair reads. Regarding the original processing steps: Across the roughly 670 repertoires, a later analysis counted some 81 million unique TCR beta chains, around 11 million of which were shared by at least two donors. A nearest-neighbor algorithm error-corrected the raw reads and collapsed the reads into unique sequences, merging closely related sequences to remove PCR and sequencing errors. Alignment of CDR3 sequences to IMGT reference sequences was used to assign V, D and J gene segments. For a sequence to be retained, a match of at least six nucleotides was required to both a V gene segment and a J gene segment. Rearrangements were classified as productive when the CDR3 lacked stop codons and remained in frame with V and J, and all other rearrangements were classified as non-productive. Following IMGT convention, CDR3 was defined as the stretch from the second conserved V-encoded cysteine to the conserved J-encoded phenylalanine. In an earlier analysis of more than 550 of the donors, sequences lacking an unambiguous match to a single V gene segment were excluded. An earlier analysis of approximately 590 of the donors classified V segments as functional when productive rearrangements were above 56.7% and as segregating when the standard deviation between donors was above 5%. A statistical classification framework was built for diagnosing cytomegalovirus status from the catalog of TCR beta chain sequences. In a later analysis, TCR nucleotide sequences were compared against IMGT/GENE-DB human TR gene sequences so that V and J genes could be assigned. The TCRdist pipeline was used in a later analysis to assign CDR3 sequences and most-parsimonious VDJ recombination scenarios. In a later analysis, each TCR beta chain was defined by its CDR3 amino acid sequence together with its V-gene family, and reads without a unique V-gene family were excluded. In a later analysis, some 600 highly shared, low-generation-probability nucleotide sequences were removed to address suspected cross-contamination and a sequencing artifact. In a later analysis, a clonal expansion index was calculated for each public chain from normalized within-repertoire ranks of inferred template counts. In a later analysis, generation probabilities were computed using a VDJ recombination model fitted to out-of-frame rearrangements, and the results were checked against IGoR. In a later analysis, hypergeometric tests were used to score TCR-TCR, TCR-HLA and TCR-CMV co-occurrence, with a repertoire-size bias correction applied to TCR pairs. False discovery rates were estimated in a later analysis by permuting HLA or CMV assignments 20 times. In a later analysis, co-occurring TCRs were grouped with DBSCAN, and TCRdist sequence similarity was added when clustering was performed within HLA-allele-positive subsets. Repertoires with fewer than 30,000 or more than 120,000 public chains were left out of co-occurrence clustering, as were about 5 repertoires with anomalous nucleotide sharing. Drawn from immuneACCESS, this table holds only the in-frame rearrangements with V and J called that TCRdb kept. Clones are partly lost; checked studies trace under half to an unresolved V gene and leave the rest unexplained. That table supplies the V and J calls and clone size; D and trimming were determined from the DNA. The sample records some 110,000 clones, roughly 82% of which are singletons. The ten largest clones add up to less than 15% of the sample.

The CDR3, from cysteine to phenylalanine, totals 13 residues. CDR3 DNA is the only sequence kept; it has 39 bases, read in frame from the first base. In the germline V gene, CDR1 corresponds to SGDLS and CDR2 to YYNGEE. The V and J ends are trimmed by 2 bases and 4 bases, leaving 7 bases between them. The receptor was isolated from a woman aged 55-70 years in good health and CMV-seropositive. The chain is made from TRBV9 and TRBJ1-5; no confident D gene assignment can be made. Material for sequencing was PBMCs. Here the CDR3 is given as CASSVTPNQPQHF. The nucleotide sequence is TGTGCCAGCAGCGTGACACCTAATCAGCCCCAGCATTTT. The full variable domain, with segments outside the CDR3 supplied by the reference TRBV9 and TRBJ1-5 proteins, appears as DSGVTQTPKHLITATGQRVTLRCSPRSGDLSVYWYQQSLDQGLQFLIQYYNGEERAKGNILERFSAQQFPDLHSELNLSSLELGDSALYFCASSVTPNQPQHFGDGTRLSIL.